This is a list of T cell receptor beta chains from one sample in a study of T-cell memory formation after mild COVID-19. TCRdb reprocessed the 5' RACE reads with MiXCR, giving one entry per CDR3 protein. Of 350,000 to 500,000 distinct CDR3 sequences listed, 20% to 30% are singletons. The sample comprised PBMCs or a T cell subset sorted from them (not recorded which). The receptors were gathered from an adult woman who had mild COVID-19 (a few samples of this study predate the infection). Cell type and time point are not known. CDR3s include the opening cysteine and the closing phenylalanine or tryptophan. Fields, in order: CDR3 protein, CDR3 length, D gene, clone size, V gene. A D gene is named only where the DNA matches it firmly. For some rows the clone size is stated as once, few or many, or as a class when expanded; others skip it.

CASSYAGTVQETQYF	15	NA	many	TRBV27
CSVTGTGDTEAFF	13	TRBD1	NA	TRBV29-1
CASSPAPPYEQYF	13	NA	NA	TRBV6-2/TRBV6-3
CASSHKKGAGGTEAFF	16	NA	few	TRBV4-1
CSARDPRTSGYNEQFF	16	TRBD2	few	TRBV20-1
CSARSPTGLTPNSPLHF	17	NA	NA	TRBV20-1
CASSYSGTGGSGYEQYF	17	TRBD1	few	TRBV6-5
CATSENPQLANSYNEQFF	18	NA	few	TRBV24-1
CATSDSGSLGRFF	13	NA	NA	TRBV24-1
CASSWELFSWQFF	13	NA	NA	TRBV6-6
CSALKTDRGADEQYF	15	TRBD1	once	TRBV20-1
CASGLVLGVAAVDTQYF	17	NA	few	TRBV12-5
CASSLRASRVWELFF	15	NA	NA	TRBV12-3/TRBV12-4
CASSLAWAGDTGELFF	16	TRBD2	few	TRBV5-6
CASSWGNGELFF	12	NA	NA	TRBV7-8
CASSPMAAGGETQYF	15	TRBD2	few	TRBV5-6
CASSPRATVSGANVLTF	17	NA	NA	TRBV12-3/TRBV12-4
CASIGPHRLNEAFF	14	NA	NA	TRBV14